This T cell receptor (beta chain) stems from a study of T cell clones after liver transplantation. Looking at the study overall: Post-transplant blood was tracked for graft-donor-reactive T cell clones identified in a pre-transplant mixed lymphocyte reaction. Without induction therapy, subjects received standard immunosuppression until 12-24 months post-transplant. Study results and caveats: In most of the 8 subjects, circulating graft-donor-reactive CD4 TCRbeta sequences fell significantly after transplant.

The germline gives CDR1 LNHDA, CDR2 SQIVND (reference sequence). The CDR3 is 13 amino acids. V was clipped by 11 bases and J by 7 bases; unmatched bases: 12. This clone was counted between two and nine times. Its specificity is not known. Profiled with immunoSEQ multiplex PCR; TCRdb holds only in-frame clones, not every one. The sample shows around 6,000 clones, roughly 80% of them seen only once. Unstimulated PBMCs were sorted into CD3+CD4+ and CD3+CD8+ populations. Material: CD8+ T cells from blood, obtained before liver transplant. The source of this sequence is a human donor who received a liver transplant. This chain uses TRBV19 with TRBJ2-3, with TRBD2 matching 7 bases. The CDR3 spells CAAASSGMNTQYF. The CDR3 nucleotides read TGTGCCGCGGCTTCTAGCGGCATGAATACGCAGTATTTT.